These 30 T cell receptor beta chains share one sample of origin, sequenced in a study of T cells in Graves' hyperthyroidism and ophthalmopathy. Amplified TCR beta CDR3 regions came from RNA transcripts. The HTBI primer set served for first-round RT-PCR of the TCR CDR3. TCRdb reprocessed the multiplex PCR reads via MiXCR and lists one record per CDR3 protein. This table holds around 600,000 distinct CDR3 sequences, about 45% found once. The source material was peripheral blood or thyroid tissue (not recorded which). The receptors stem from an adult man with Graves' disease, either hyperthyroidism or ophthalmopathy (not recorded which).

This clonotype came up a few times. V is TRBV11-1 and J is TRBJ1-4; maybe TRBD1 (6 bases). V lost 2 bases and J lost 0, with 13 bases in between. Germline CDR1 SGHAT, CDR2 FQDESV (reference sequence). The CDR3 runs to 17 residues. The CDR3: CASSLNRVSTTNEKLFF. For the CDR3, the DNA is TGTGCCAGCAGCTTAAACAGGGTGTCCACAACTAATGAAAAACTGTTTTTT.

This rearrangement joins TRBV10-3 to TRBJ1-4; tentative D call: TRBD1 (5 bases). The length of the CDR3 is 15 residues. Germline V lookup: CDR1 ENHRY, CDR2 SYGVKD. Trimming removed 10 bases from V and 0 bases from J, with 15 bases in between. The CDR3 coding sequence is TGTGCCAGCAGAGAGGGGACTTCAACTAATGAAAAACTGTTTTTT. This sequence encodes CASREGTSTNEKLFF.

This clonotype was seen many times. CDR3 coding DNA: TGCAGCGTTGAATGGCAGTCAAACACTGAAGCTTTCTTT. It encodes CSVEWQSNTEAFF. The rearrangement joins TRBV29-1 to TRBJ1-1, with D unresolved. Germline V CDR1 and CDR2: SQVTM, ANQGSEA. The CDR3 spans 13 residues. Deletions cut 2 bases from V and 2 bases from J, with 9 bases between.

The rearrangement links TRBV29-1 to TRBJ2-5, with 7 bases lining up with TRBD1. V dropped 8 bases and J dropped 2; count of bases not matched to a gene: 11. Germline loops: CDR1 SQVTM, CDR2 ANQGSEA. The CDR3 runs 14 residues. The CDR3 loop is CSHAGTANQETQYF. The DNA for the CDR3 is TGCAGCCACGCCGGGACAGCGAATCAAGAGACCCAGTACTTC.

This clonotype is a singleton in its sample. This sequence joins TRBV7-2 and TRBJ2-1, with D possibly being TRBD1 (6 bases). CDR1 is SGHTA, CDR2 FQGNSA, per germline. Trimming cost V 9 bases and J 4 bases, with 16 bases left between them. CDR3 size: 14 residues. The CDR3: CASSPLTGYNEQFF. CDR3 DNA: TGTGCCAGTAGTCCCCTGACAGGTTACAATGAGCAGTTCTTC.

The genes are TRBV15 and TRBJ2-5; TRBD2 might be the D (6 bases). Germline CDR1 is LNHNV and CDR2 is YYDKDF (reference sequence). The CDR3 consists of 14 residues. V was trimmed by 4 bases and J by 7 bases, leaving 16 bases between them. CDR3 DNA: TGTGCCACCAGCATTGGGGAGGACACCGGGACCCAGTACTTC. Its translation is CATSIGEDTGTQYF.

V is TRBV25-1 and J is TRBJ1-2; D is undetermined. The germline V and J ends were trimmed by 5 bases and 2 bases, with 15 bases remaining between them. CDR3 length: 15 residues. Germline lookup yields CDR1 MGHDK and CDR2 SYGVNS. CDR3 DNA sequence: TGTGCCAGCAGTTACCTCGGGCCCCGGAACTATGGCTACACCTTC. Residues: CASSYLGPRNYGYTF.

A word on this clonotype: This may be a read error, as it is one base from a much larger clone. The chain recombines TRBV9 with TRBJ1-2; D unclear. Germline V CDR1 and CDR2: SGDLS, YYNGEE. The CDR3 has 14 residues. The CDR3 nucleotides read TGTGCCAGCAGCGTAGGGTCAGACCACTATGGCTACATCTTC. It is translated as CASSVGSDHYGYIF.

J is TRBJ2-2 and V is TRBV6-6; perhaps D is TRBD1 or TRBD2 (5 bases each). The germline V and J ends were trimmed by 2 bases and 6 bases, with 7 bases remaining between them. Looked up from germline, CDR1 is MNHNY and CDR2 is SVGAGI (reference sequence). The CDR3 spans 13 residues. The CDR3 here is CASSYGGPGELFF. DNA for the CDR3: TGTGCCAGCAGTTACGGGGGACCCGGGGAGCTGTTTTTT.

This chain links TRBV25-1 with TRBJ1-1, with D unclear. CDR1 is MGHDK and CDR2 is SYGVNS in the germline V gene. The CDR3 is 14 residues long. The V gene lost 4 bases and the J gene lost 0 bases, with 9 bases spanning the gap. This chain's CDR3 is CASSGGGLNTEAFF. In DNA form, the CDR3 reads TGTGCCAGCAGTGGGGGAGGGTTGAACACTGAAGCTTTCTTT.

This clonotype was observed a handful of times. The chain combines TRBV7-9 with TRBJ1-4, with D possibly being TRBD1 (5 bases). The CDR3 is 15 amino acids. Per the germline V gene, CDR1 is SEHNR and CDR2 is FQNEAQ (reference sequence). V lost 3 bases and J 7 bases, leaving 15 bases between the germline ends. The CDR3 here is CASSLEETESEKLFF. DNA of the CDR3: TGTGCCAGCAGCTTGGAGGAGACAGAGAGTGAAAAACTGTTTTTT.

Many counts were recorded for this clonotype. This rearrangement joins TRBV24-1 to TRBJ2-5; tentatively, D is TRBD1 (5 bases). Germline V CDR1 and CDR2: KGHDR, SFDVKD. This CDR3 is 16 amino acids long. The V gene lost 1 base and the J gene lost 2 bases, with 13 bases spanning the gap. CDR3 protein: CATSDFGHERQETQYF. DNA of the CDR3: TGTGCCACCAGTGATTTTGGACATGAAAGGCAAGAGACCCAGTACTTC.

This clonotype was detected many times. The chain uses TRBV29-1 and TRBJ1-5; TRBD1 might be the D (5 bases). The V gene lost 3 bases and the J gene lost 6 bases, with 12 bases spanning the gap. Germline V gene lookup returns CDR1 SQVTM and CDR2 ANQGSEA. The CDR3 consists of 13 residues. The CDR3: CSVEGQGGQPQHF. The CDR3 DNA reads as TGCAGCGTTGAGGGGCAGGGTGGTCAGCCCCAGCATTTT.

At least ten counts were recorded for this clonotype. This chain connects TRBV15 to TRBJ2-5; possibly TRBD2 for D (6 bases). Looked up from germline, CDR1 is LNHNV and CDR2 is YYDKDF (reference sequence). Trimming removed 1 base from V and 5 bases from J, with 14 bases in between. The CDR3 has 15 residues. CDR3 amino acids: CATSRGGVGGETQYF. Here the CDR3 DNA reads TGTGCCACCAGCAGAGGCGGGGTAGGAGGTGAGACCCAGTACTTC.

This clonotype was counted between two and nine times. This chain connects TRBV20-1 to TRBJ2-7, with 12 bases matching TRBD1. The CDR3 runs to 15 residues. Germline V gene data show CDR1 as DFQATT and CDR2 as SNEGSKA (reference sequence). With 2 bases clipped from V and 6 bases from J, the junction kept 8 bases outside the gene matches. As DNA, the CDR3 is TGCAGTGCTAGAAAAGCCGGGACAGGGGGCTCCGAGCAGTACTTC. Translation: CSARKAGTGGSEQYF.

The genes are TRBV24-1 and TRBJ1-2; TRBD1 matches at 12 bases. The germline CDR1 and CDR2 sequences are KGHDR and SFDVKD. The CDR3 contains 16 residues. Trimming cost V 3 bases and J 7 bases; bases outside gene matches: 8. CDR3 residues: CATSDPGQGAECGYTF. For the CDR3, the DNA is TGTGCCACCAGTGATCCGGGACAGGGGGCTGAGTGTGGCTACACCTTC.

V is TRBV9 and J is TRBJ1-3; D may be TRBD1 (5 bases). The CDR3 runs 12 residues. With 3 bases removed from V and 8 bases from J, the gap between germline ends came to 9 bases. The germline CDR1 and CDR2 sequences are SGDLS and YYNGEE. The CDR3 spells CASSGWGYTIYF. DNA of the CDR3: TGTGCCAGCAGCGGTTGGGGCTACACCATATATTTT.

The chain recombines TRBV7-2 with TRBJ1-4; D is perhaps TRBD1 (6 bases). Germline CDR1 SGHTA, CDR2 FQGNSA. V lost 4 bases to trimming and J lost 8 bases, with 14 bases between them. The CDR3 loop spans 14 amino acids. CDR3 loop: CASSSGQMGEKLFF. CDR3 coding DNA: TGTGCCAGCAGCTCGGGACAAATGGGGGAAAAACTGTTTTTT. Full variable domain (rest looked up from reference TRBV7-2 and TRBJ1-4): GAGVSQSPSNKVTEKGKDVELRCDPISGHTALYWYRQSLGQGLEFLIYFQGNSAPDKSGLPSDRFSAERTGGSVSTLTIQRTQQEDSAVYLCASSSGQMGEKLFFGSGTQLSVL.

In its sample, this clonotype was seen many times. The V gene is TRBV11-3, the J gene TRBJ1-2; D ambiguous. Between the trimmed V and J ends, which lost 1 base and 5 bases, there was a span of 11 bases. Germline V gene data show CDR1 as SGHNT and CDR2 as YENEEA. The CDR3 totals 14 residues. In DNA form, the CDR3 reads TGTGCCAGCAGCTTAGCATCAGGAAATTATGGCTACACCTTC. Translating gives CASSLASGNYGYTF. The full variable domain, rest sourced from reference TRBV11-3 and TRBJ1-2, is EAGVVQSPRYKIIEKKQPVAFWCNPISGHNTLYWYLQNLGQGPELLIRYENEEAVDDSQLPKDRFSAERLKGVDSTLKIQPAELGDSAVYLCASSLASGNYGYTFGSGTRLTVV.

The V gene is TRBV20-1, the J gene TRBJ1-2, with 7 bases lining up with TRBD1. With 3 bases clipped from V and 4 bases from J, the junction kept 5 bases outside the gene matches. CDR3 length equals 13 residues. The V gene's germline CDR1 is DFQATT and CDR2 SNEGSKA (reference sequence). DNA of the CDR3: TGCAGTGCTAGTGCGACAGGGAGCTATGGCTACACCTTC. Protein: CSASATGSYGYTF.

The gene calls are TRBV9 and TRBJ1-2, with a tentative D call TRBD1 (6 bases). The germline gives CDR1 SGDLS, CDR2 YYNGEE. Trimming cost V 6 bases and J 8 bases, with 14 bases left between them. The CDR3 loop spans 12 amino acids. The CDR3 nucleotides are TGTGCCAGCACCAAAGGGGGGGGCGGCTACACCTTC. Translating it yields CASTKGGGGYTF.

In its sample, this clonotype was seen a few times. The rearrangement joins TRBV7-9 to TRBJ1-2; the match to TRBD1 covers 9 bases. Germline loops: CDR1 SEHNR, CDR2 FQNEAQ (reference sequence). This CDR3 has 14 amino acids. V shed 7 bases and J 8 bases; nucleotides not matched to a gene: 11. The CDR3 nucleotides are TGTGCCAGCACGGGGACAGGGTATTCTCCGGGCTACACCTTC. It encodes CASTGTGYSPGYTF. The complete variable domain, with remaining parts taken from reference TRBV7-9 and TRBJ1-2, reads DTGVSQNPRHKITKRGQNVTFRCDPISEHNRLYWYRQTLGQGPEFLTYFQNEAQLEKSRLLSDRFSAERPKGSFSTLEIQRTEQGDSAMYLCASTGTGYSPGYTFGSGTRLTVV.

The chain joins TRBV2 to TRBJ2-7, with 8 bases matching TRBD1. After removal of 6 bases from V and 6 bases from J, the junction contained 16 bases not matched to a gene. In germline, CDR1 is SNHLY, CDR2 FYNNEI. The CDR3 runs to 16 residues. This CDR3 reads CASRPGQAADIGEQYF. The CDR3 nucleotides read TGTGCCAGCAGGCCGGGACAGGCTGCAGATATCGGCGAGCAGTACTTC. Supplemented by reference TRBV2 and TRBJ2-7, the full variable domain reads EPEVTQTPSHQVTQMGQEVILRCVPISNHLYFYWYRQILGQKVEFLVSFYNNEISEKSEIFDDQFSVERPDGSNFTLKIRSTKLEDSAMYFCASRPGQAADIGEQYFGPGTRLTVT.

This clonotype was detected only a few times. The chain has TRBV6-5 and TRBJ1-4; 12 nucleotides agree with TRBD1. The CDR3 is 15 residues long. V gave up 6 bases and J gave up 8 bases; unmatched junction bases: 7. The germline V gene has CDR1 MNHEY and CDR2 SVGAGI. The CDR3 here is CASSATGTGGEKLFF. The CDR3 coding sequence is TGTGCCAGCAGCGCTACCGGGACAGGGGGCGAAAAACTGTTTTTT.

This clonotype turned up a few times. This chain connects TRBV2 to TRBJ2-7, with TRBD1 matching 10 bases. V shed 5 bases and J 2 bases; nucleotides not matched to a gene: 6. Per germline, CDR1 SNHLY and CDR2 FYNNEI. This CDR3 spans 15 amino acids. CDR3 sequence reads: CASSLPGTGAYEQYF. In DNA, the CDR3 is TGTGCCAGCAGTTTACCCGGGACAGGGGCCTACGAGCAGTACTTC.

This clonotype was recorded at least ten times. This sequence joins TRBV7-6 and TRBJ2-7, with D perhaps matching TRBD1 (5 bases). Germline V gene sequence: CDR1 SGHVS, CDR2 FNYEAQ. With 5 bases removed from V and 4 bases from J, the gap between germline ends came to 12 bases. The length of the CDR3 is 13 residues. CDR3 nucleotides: TGTGCCAGCAGCCCTTCTAGGGGTTACGAGCAGTACTTC. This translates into CASSPSRGYEQYF.

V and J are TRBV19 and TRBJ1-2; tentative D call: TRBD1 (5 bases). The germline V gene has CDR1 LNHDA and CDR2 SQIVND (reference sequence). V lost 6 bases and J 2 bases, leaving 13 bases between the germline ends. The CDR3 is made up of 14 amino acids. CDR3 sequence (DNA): TGTGCCAGTAGCAAGGGAGGGGAGAACTATGGCTACACCTTC. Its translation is CASSKGGENYGYTF.

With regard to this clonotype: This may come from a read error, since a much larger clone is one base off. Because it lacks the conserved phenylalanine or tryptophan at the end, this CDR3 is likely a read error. This chain's CDR3 is CASSLARNVDGSPLHS. Written as DNA, the CDR3 is TGTGCCAGCAGCTTAGCGCGAAATGTGGACGGGTCACCCCTCCACTCT. J is TRBJ1-6 and V is TRBV7-9; no definite D call. The CDR3 is 16 amino acids. Germline V gene data show CDR1 as SEHNR and CDR2 as FQNEAQ (reference sequence). The germline V and J ends were trimmed by 0 bases and 10 bases, with 16 bases remaining between them.

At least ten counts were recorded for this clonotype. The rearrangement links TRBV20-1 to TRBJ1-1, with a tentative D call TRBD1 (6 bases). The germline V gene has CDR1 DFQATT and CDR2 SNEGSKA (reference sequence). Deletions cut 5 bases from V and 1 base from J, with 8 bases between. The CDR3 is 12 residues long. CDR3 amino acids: CSAAQGNTEAFF. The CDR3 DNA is TGCAGTGCTGCACAGGGGAACACTGAAGCTTTCTTT.

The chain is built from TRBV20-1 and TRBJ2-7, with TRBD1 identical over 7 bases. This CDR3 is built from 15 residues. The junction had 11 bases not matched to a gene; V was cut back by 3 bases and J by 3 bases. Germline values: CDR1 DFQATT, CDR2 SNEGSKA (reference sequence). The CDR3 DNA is TGCAGTGCTAGCCCTCATAAGGGGGCGAACTACGAGCAGTACTTC. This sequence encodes CSASPHKGANYEQYF.